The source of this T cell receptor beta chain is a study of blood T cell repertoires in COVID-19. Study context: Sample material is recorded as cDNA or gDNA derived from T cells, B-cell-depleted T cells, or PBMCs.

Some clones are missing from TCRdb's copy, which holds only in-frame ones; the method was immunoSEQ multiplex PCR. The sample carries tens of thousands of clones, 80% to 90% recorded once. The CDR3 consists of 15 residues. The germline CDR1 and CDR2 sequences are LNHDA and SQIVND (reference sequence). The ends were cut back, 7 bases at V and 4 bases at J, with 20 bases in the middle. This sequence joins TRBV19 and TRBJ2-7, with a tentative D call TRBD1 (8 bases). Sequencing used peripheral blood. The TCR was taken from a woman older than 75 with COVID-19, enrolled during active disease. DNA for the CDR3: TGTGCCAGTACCCTGCAACAGGGGGAGGGTTACGAGCAGTACTTC. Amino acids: CASTLQQGEGYEQYF.